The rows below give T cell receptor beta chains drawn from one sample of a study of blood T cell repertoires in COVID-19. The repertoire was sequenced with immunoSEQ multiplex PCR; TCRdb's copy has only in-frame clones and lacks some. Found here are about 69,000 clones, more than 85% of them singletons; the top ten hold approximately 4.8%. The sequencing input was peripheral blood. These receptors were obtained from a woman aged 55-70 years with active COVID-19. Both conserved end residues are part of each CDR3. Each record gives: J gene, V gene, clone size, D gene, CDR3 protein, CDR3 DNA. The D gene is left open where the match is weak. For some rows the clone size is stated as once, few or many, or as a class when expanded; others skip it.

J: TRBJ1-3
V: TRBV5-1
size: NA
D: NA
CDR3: CASSFSTDSGNTIYF
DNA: TGCGCCAGCAGCTTCTCGACAGACTCTGGAAACACCATATATTTT

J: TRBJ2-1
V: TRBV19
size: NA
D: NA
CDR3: CASSPGAGGSYNEQFF
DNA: TGTGCCAGTAGTCCCGGAGCAGGGGGGTCCTACAATGAGCAGTTCTTC

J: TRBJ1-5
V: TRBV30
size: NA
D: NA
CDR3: CAWGPPTSWQGIQPQHF
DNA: TGTGCCTGGGGTCCTCCCACCTCGTGGCAGGGGATACAGCCCCAGCATTTT

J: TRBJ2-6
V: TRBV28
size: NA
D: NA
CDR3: CASSPGGANVLTF
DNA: TGTGCCAGCAGTCCCGGGGGGGCCAACGTCCTGACTTTC

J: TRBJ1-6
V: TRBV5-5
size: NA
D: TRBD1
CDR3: CASSWDRAQTPLHF
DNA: TGTGCCAGCAGCTGGGACAGGGCCCAAACACCCCTCCACTTT

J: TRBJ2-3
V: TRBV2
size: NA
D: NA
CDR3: CASSVNTDTQYF
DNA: TGTGCCAGCAGTGTCAATACAGATACGCAGTATTTT

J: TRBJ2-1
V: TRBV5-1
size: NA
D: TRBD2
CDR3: CASSLAGLAGDEQFF
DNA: TGCGCCAGCAGCTTGGCGGGACTAGCGGGAGATGAGCAGTTCTTC

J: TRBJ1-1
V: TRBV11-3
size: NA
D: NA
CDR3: CASSLNRDTEAFF
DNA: TGTGCCAGCAGCTTAAACAGGGACACTGAAGCTTTCTTT

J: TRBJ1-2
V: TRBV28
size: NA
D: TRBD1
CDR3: CASSPDRVHGYTF
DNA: TGTGCCAGCAGTCCTGACAGGGTGCATGGCTACACCTTC

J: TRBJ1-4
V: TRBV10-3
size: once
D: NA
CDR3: CATSVLGEKLFF
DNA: TGTGCCACTTCCGTCCTCGGGGAAAAACTGTTTTTT

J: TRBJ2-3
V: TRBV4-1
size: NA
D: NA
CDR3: CASSPPSADTQYF
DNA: TGCGCCAGCAGCCCCCCCAGTGCCGATACGCAGTATTTT

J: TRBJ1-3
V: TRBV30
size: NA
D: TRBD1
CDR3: CAWRRGQGGGNTIYF
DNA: TGTGCCTGGAGGAGGGGACAGGGCGGTGGAAACACCATATATTTT

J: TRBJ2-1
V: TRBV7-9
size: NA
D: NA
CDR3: CASSLLDRNEQFF
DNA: TGTGCCAGCAGCTTACTTGATCGGAATGAGCAGTTCTTC

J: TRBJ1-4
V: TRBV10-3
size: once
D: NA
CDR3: CAISDWTVDENEKLFF
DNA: TGTGCCATCAGTGATTGGACAGTTGACGAGAATGAAAAACTGTTTTTT

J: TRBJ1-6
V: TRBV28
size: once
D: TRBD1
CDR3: CASSLSGGGHNSPLHF
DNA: TGTGCCAGCAGTTTATCGGGAGGGGGCCATAATTCACCCCTCCACTTT

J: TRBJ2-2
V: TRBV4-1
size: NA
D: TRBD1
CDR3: CASSQDQGVVTGELFF
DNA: TGCGCCAGCAGCCAAGATCAGGGGGTGGTCACCGGGGAGCTGTTTTTT

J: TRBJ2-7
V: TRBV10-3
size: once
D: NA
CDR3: CAISRQSSYEQYF
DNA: TGTGCCATCAGTAGACAGAGCTCCTACGAGCAGTACTTC

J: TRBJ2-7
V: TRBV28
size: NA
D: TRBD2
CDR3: CASSRTSSEQYF
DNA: TGTGCCAGCAGCCGGACTAGTTCCGAGCAGTACTTC

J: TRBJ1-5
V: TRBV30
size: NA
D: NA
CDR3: CAWSVPGGGINQPQHF
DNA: TGTGCCTGGAGTGTCCCGGGGGGAGGGATTAATCAGCCCCAGCATTTT

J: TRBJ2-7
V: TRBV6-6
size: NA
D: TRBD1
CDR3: CASSYQQGAHEQYF
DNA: TGTGCCAGCAGTTACCAACAGGGGGCCCACGAGCAGTACTTC

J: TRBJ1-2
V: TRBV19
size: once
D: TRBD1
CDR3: CASSPEGQGYGYTF
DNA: TGTGCCAGTAGTCCTGAGGGACAGGGCTATGGCTACACCTTC

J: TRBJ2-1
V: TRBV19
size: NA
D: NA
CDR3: CASRDLGLSSTHPSREQFF
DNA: TGTGCCAGTAGGGACTTGGGACTTAGCTCGACCCATCCCTCGAGGGAGCAGTTCTTC